This record concerns one T cell receptor beta chain sequence. CDR3 length: 11 residues. Trimming left V 2 bases short and J 5 bases short, with 3 bases between. The data belong to a study of T cell responses to AZD1222 COVID-19 vaccine. Repertoires were generated with immunoSEQ multiplex PCR, while TCRdb's copy carries only in-frame clones and drops some. There are about 110,000 clones in the sample; 85% to 90% occur only once, and 15% lies in the top ten. This chain links TRBV12-3 or TRBV12-4 with TRBJ2-5; no clear D. The TCR originated in an adult who received the AZD1222 COVID-19 vaccine. This sample comprised peripheral blood, obtained 28 days after the second AZD1222 dose. CDR3 nucleotides: TGTGCCAGCAGTTTAAGGGAGACCCAGTACTTC. This sequence encodes CASSLRETQYF.